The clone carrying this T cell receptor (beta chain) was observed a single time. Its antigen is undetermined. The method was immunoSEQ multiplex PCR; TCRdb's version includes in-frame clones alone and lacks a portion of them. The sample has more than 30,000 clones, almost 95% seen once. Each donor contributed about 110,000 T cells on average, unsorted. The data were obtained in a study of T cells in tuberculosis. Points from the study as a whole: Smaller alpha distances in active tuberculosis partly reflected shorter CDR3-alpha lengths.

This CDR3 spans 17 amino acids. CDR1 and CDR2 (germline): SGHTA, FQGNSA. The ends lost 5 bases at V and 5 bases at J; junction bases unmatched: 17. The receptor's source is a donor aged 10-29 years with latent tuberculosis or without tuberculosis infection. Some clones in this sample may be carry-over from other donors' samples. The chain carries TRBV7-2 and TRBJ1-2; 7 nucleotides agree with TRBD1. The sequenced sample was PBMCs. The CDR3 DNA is TGTGCCAGCAGCCCATCGTACGGGACAGAGTGGGGGTATGGCTACACCTTC. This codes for CASSPSYGTEWGYGYTF.